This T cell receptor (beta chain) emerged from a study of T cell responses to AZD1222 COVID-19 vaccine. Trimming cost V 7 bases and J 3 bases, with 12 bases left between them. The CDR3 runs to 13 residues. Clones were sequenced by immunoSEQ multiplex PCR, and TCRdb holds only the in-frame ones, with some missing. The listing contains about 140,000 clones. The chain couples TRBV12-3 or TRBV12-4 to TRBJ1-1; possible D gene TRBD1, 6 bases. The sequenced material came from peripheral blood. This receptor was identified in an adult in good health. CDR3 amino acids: CASMGGAYTEAFF. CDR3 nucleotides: TGTGCCAGCATGGGGGGGGCTTACACTGAAGCTTTCTTT.